The next 8 T cell receptor beta chains were all read from a single sample in a study of T cells in Graves' hyperthyroidism and ophthalmopathy. RNA transcripts served as the template for amplifying TCR beta CDR3 regions. Initially, a first-round RT-PCR of the TCR CDR3 employed the HTBI primer set. One entry per CDR3 protein results from TCRdb running MiXCR on the multiplex PCR reads. The data contain 700,000 to 850,000 distinct CDR3 sequences, roughly a third of them singletons. The sample comprised blood. The receptors derive from a woman between 40 and 50 years old with Graves' hyperthyroidism.

J is TRBJ1-4 and V is TRBV19; D uncertain. Trimming stripped 5 bases from V and 7 bases from J, with 14 bases between. Germline CDR1 and CDR2: LNHDA and SQIVND (reference sequence). This CDR3 region has 14 residues. The CDR3 loop reads CASSPRPNSEKLFF. CDR3 nucleotide sequence: TGTGCCAGTAGTCCCCGACCGAACTCTGAAAAACTGTTTTTT.

This clonotype was recorded a few times. The chain is built from TRBV15 and TRBJ1-1, with D possibly TRBD1 on 6 matching bases. The V gene lost 0 bases and the J gene lost 4 bases, with 12 bases spanning the gap. CDR3 length: 15 amino acids. Germline CDR1 LNHNV, CDR2 YYDKDF (reference sequence). The CDR3 sequence: CATSRDKGVITEAFF. In DNA, the CDR3 is TGTGCCACCAGCAGAGATAAGGGGGTAATCACTGAAGCTTTCTTT.

This clonotype was found many times. The chain is built from TRBV12-3 or TRBV12-4 and TRBJ1-5; D gene ambiguous. V shed 6 bases and J shed 6 bases, with 18 bases lying between them. The CDR3 extends over 15 amino acids. DNA of the CDR3: TGTGCCAGCAGCGACTCGGGAGGGCACGGTCAGCCCCAGCATTTT. It encodes CASSDSGGHGQPQHF.

This clonotype was observed at least ten times. CDR3 nucleotides: TGTGCCAGTAGCCCAACCAAGACAGGGGCTGATAACTATGGCTACACCTTC. It encodes CASSPTKTGADNYGYTF. The rearrangement joins TRBV19 to TRBJ1-2, with 8 bases fitting TRBD1. CDR1 and CDR2 (germline): LNHDA, SQIVND (reference sequence). The CDR3 extends over 17 amino acids. Unmatched junction bases numbered 13, after V lost 6 bases and J lost 1 base.

As DNA, the CDR3 is TGTGCCAGCAATGGGGGGGTGAACACTGAAGCTTTCTTT. This codes for CASNGGVNTEAFF. V usage is TRBV2 and J usage is TRBJ1-1, with a tentative D call TRBD1 (5 bases). CDR1 is SNHLY, CDR2 FYNNEI, per germline. Deletions cut 7 bases from V and 0 bases from J, with 9 bases between. This CDR3 spans 13 amino acids.

V and J are TRBV5-1 and TRBJ2-7, with 7 bases fitting TRBD2. In germline, CDR1 is SGHRS, CDR2 YFSETQ. The CDR3 is made up of 15 amino acids. Trimming cost V 2 bases and J 2 bases; bases outside gene matches: 7. In DNA, the CDR3 is TGCGCCAGCAGCTTCCCAATGGGGGGGACCTACGAGCAGTACTTC. Protein: CASSFPMGGTYEQYF.

This rearrangement joins TRBV20-1 to TRBJ1-5; 7 bases are shared with TRBD1. V shed 2 bases, J shed 11 bases, and the junction held 9 bases outside the gene matches. This CDR3 region has 13 residues. Germline values: CDR1 DFQATT, CDR2 SNEGSKA (reference sequence). CDR3 sequence reads: CSARNRGGETQHF. CDR3 nucleotides: TGCAGTGCTAGAAACAGGGGCGGAGAGACCCAGCATTTT.

This clonotype was counted at least ten times. The V and J genes are TRBV29-1 and TRBJ2-7; TRBD2 matches 8 bases. The CDR3 contains 15 residues. Germline V gene sequence: CDR1 SQVTM, CDR2 ANQGSEA. J was trimmed by 3 bases and V by 3 bases; bases with no gene match: 10. CDR3 sequence (DNA): TGCAGCGTTGACCTTGATGGAGCGGGAGTCTACGAGCAGTACTTC. Translation gives CSVDLDGAGVYEQYF.